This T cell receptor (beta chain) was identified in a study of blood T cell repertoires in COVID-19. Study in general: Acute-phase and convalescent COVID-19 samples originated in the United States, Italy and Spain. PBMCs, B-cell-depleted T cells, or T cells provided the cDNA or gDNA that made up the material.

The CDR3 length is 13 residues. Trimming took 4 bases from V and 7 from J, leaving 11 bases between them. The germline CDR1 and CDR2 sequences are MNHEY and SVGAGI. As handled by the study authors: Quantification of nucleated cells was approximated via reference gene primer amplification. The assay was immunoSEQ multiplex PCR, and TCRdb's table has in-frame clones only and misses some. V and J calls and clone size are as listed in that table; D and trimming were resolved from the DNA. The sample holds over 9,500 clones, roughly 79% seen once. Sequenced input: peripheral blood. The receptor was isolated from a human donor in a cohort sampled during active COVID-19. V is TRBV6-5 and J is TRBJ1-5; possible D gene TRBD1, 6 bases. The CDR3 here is CASSSGALQPQHF. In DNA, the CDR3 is TGTGCCAGCAGTTCAGGGGCCTTGCAGCCCCAGCATTTT.